The 2 T cell receptor beta chains reported below all come from one sample, sequenced in a study of response to subunit inactivated influenza vaccine. Each CDR3 protein gets one entry after TCRdb re-called the RT-PCR reads with MiXCR. The repertoire includes 700,000 to 900,000 distinct CDR3 sequences, roughly 20% of them detected once, and roughly 10% sits in the top ten. The sequences come from PBMCs from blood, collected roughly 5 days after vaccination. Every receptor here comes from a man aged 45-65 years who received an inactivated influenza vaccine.

The chain links TRBV2 to TRBJ1-5; 9 nucleotides match TRBD1. J lost 5 bases, V lost 4 bases, and 3 bases had no gene match. This CDR3 comprises 14 residues. In germline, CDR1 is SNHLY, CDR2 FYNNEI. The CDR3 DNA reads TGTGCCAGCAGTGTCGGACAGGGGTATCAGCCCCAGCATTTT. Its translation is CASSVGQGYQPQHF.

The CDR3 sequence is CSASLAGTHEQYF. CDR3 sequence (DNA): TGCAGTGCTAGTCTGGCGGGAACCCACGAGCAGTACTTC. The rearrangement uses TRBV20-1 and TRBJ2-7; D is perhaps TRBD2 (6 bases). CDR3 length: 13 amino acids. V was pared by 3 bases and J by 5 bases, with 14 bases between. The germline V gene encodes CDR1 DFQATT and CDR2 SNEGSKA (reference sequence).